Listed here is a single T cell receptor beta chain. As yet, its antigen is unknown. This table comes from immunoSEQ multiplex PCR, and its TCRdb copy is limited to in-frame clones, with some not included. The data hold over 800,000 clones, with around 92% observed a single time. As defined, naive CD8 cells were CD45RO-negative and positively selected for CCR7, with terminally differentiated effector memory CD45RA+ cells excluded. The data were obtained in a study of shared clonotypes between healthy human individuals. CDR3 length: 14 amino acids. Germline CDR1 and CDR2: MNHNY and SVGAGI (reference sequence). Trimming cost V 2 bases and J 0 bases, with 8 bases left between them. General observations from the study: Non-shared clonotypes were found to have lower generation probabilities than the clonotypes that were shared by all four of the sorted-subset donors. For naive CD4 cells, 4% to 6% of clonotypes were shared across a few donors.

This TCR was sampled from a man aged 25 to 40 in good health. Sequenced: naive CD8+ T cells sorted from blood. J is TRBJ2-7 and V is TRBV6-6; D is possibly TRBD2 (5 bases). The CDR3 sequence: CASSYDGNSYEQYF. The CDR3, as DNA: TGTGCCAGCAGTTACGACGGGAACTCCTACGAGCAGTACTTC.